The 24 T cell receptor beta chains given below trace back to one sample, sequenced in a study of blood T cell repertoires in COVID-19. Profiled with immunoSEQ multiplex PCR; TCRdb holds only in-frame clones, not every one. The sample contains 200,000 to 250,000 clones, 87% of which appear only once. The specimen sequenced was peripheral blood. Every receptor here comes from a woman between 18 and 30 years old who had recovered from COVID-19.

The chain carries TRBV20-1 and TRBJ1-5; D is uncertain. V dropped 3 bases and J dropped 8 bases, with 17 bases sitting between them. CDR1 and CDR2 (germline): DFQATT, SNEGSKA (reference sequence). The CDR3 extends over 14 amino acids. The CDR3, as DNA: TGCAGTGCTAGTACTGACGGTCCGGGGAAGCCCCAGCATTTT. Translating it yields CSASTDGPGKPQHF.

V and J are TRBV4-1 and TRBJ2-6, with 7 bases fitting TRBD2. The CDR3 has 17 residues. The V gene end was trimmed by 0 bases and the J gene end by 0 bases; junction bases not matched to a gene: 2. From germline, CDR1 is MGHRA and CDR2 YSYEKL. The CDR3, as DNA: TGCGCCAGCAGCCAAGATGGCGGGGGCTCTGGGGCCAACGTCCTGACTTTC. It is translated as CASSQDGGGSGANVLTF.

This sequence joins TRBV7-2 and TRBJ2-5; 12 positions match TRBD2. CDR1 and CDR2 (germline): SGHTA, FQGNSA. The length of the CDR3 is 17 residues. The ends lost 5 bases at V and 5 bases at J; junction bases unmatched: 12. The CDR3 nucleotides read TGTGCCAGCAGCCAAGCACGACTAGCGGGAGTTGAGGAGACCCAGTACTTC. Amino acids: CASSQARLAGVEETQYF.

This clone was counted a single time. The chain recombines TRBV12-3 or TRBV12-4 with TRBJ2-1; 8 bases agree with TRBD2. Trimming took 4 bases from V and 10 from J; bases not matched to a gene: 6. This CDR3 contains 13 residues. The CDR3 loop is CASSWGLVHEQFF. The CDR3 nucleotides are TGTGCCAGCAGTTGGGGACTAGTCCACGAGCAGTTCTTC.

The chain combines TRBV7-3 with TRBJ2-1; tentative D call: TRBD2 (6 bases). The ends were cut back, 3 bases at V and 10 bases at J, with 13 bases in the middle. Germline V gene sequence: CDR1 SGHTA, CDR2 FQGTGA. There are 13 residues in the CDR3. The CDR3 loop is CASSFSDYQEQFF. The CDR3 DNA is TGTGCCAGCAGCTTCTCGGACTACCAAGAGCAGTTCTTC.

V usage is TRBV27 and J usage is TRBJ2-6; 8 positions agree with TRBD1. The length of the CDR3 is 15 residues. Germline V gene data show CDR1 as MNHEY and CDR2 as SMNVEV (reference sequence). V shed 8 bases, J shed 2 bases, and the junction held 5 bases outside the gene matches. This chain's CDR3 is CASRTGNAGANVLTF. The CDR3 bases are TGTGCCAGCCGGACAGGGAATGCTGGGGCCAACGTCCTGACTTTC.

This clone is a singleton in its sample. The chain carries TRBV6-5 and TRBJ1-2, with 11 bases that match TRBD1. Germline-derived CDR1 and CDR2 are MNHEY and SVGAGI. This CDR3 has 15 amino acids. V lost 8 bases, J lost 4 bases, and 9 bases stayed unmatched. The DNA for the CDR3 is TGTGCCAGCCGAGATGCGGGACAGGGGGGCTATGGCTACACCTTC. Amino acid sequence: CASRDAGQGGYGYTF.

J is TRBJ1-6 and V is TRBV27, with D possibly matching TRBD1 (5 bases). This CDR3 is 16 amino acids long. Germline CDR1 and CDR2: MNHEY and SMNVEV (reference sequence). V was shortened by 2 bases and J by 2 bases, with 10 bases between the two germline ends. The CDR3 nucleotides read TGTGCCAGCAGTTTAGGGGCTGTGCCCTATAATTCACCCCTCCACTTT. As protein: CASSLGAVPYNSPLHF.

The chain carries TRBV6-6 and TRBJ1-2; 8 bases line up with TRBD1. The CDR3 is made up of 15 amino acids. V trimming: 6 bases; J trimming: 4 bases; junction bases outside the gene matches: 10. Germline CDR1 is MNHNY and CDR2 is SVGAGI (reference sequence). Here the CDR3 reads CASSGQGDLGYGYTF. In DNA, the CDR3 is TGTGCCAGCAGCGGACAGGGTGATTTAGGCTATGGCTACACCTTC.

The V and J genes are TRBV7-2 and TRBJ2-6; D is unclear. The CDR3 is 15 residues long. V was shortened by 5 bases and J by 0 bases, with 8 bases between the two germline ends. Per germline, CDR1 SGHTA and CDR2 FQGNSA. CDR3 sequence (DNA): TGTGCCAGCAGCCTTCTTTTCTCTGGGGCCAACGTCCTGACTTTC. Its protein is CASSLLFSGANVLTF.

The CDR3 region has the DNA TGTGCCAGCGGACAGGGGACCGGGGAGCTGTTTTTT. The encoded protein is CASGQGTGELFF. The rearrangement links TRBV6-5 to TRBJ2-2, with TRBD1 identical over 9 bases. The V gene's germline CDR1 is MNHEY and CDR2 SVGAGI. Losses at the gene ends were 8 bases for V and 5 bases for J; bases not matched to a gene: 0. The CDR3 consists of 12 residues.

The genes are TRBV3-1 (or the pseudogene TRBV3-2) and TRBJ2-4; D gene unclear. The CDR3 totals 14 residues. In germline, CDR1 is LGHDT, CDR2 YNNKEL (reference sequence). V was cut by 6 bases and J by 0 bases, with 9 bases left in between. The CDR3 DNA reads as TGTGCCAGCAGTCTTAGTGTAGCCAAAAACATTCAGTACTTC. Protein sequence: CASSLSVAKNIQYF.

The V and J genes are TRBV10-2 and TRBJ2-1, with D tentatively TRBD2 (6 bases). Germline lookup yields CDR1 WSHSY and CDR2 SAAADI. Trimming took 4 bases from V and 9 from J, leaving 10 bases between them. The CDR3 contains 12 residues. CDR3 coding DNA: TGCGCCAGCAGTGGGGGGGTTTTTGAGCAGTTCTTC. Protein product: CASSGGVFEQFF.

CDR3: CASSLRTSGNTGELFF. CDR3 sequence (DNA): TGCGCCAGCAGCTTGAGGACTAGCGGGAACACCGGGGAGCTGTTTTTT. The chain joins TRBV5-1 to TRBJ2-2, with TRBD2 matching 10 bases. With 1 base clipped from V and 1 base from J, the junction kept 1 base outside the gene matches. CDR1 and CDR2 (germline): SGHRS, YFSETQ. This CDR3 comprises 16 residues.

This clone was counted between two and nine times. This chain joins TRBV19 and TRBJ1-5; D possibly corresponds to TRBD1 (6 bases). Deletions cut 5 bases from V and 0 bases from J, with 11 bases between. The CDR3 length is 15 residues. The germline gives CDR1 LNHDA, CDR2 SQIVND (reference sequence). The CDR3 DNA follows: TGTGCCAGTAGTTTACAGGGTTATAGCAATCAGCCCCAGCATTTT. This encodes CASSLQGYSNQPQHF.

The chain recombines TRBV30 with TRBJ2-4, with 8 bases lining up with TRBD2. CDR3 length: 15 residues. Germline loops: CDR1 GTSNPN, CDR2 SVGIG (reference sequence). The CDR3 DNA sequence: TGTGCTTTAAGAATCGGGGGGGCGGCCAAAAACATTCAGTACTTC. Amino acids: CALRIGGAAKNIQYF.

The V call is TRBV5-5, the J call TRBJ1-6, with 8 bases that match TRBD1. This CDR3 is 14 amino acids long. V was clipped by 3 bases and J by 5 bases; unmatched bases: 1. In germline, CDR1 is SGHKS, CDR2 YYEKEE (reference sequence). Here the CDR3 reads CASSWTGNNSPLHF. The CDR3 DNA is TGTGCCAGCAGCTGGACAGGGAATAATTCACCCCTCCACTTT.

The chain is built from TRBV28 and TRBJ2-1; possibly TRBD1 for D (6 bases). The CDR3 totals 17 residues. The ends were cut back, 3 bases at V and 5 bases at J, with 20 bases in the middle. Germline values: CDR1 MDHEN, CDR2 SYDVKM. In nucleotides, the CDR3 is TGTGCCAGCAGTTTTATTACAGGGAGCAGTCGCGACAATGAGCAGTTCTTC. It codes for CASSFITGSSRDNEQFF.

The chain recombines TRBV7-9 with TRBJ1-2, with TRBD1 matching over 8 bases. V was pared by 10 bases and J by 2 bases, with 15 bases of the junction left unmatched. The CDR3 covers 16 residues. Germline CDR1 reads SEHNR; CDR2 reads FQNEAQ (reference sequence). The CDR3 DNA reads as TGTGCCAATGGGGCAGCGGACAGGGCGGAGAACTATGGCTACACCTTC. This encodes CANGAADRAENYGYTF.

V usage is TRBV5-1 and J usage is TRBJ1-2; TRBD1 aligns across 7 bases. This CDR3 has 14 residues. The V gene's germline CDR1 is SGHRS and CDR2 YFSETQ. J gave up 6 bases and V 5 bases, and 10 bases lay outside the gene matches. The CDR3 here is CASRSTGVADGYTF. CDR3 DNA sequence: TGCGCCAGCAGGTCTACAGGGGTAGCTGATGGCTACACCTTC.

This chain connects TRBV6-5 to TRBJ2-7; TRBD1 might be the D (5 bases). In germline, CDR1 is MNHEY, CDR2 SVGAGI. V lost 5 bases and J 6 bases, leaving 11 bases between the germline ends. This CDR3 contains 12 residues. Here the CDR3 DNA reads TGTGCCAGCAGTCGCAGGGTGAGCGAGCAGTACTTC. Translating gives CASSRRVSEQYF.

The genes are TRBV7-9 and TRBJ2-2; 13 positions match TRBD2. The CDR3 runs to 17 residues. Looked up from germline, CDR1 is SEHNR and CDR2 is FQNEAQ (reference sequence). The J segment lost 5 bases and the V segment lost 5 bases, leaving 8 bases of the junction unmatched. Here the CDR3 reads CASSPLPGLAGTGELFF. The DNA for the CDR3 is TGTGCCAGCAGCCCCCTCCCGGGACTAGCGGGGACCGGGGAGCTGTTTTTT.

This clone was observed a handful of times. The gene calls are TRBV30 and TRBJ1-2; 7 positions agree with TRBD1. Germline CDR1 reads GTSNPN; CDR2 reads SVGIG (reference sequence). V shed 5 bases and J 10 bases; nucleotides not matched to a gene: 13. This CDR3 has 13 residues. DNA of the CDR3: TGTGCCTGGGATGCTACGGGACAGACATACTACACCTTC. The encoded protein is CAWDATGQTYYTF. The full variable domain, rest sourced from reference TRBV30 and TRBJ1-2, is SQTIHQWPATLVQPVGSPLSLECTVEGTSNPNLYWYRQAAGRGLQLLFYSVGIGQISSEVPQNLSASRPQDRQFILSSKKLLLSDSGFYLCAWDATGQTYYTFGSGTRLTVV.

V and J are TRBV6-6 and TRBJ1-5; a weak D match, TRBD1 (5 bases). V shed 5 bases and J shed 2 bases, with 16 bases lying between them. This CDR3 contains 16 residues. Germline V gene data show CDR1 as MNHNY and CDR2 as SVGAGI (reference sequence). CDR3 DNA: TGTGCCAGCAGTGGACCGGGGGGATCTGGCAATCAGCCCCAGCATTTT. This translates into CASSGPGGSGNQPQHF.